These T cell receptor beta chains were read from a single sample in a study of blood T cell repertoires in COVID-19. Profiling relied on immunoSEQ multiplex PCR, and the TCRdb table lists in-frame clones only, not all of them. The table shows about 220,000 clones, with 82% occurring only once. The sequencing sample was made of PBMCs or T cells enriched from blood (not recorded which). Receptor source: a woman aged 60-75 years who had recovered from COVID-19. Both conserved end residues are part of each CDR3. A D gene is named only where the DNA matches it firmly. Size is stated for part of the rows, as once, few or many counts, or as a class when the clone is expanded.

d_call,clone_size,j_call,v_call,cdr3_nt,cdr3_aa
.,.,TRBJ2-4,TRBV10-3,TGTGCCATCAGTGAACAACCCCCCGGAGGGGCTGGAAACATTCAGTACTTC,CAISEQPPGGAGNIQYF
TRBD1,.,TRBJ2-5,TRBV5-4,TGTGCCAGCAGCTCTGACAGGGGGCGCGTGGAGACCCAGTACTTC,CASSSDRGRVETQYF
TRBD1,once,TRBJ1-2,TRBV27,TGTGCCAGCAGTCTAGGACAGGGAGGGGTCTATGGCTACACCTTC,CASSLGQGGVYGYTF
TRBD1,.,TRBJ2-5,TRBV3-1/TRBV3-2,TGTGCCAGCAGCTCCCGGACAGGTCAAGAGACCCAGTACTTC,CASSSRTGQETQYF
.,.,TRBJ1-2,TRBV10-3,TGTGCCATCAGTGGGAGGGCCAATGAAGGTGGCTACACCTTC,CAISGRANEGGYTF
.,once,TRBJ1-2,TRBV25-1,TGTGCCAGCAGTGTAAATTGGCAGTATGGCTACACCTTC,CASSVNWQYGYTF
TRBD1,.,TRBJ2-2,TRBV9,TGTGCCAGCAGCGTAAGGGGACAGGGGAACACCGGGGAGCTGTTTTTT,CASSVRGQGNTGELFF
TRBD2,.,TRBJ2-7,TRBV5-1,TGCGCCAGCAGCTTTGGGGCGGGGGGCGAGCAGTACTTC,CASSFGAGGEQYF
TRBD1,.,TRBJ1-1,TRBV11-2,TGTGCCAGCAGCCCCGGACAGACAGGGTTCCACACTGAAGCTTTCTTT,CASSPGQTGFHTEAFF
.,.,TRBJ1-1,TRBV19,TGTGCCAGTAGCACACAGCACTACACTGAAGCTTTCTTT,CASSTQHYTEAFF
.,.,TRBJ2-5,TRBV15,TGTGCCACCAGCAGGGAGAGACAAGAGACCCAGTACTTC,CATSRERQETQYF
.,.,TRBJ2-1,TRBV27,TGTGCCACCCAGGTTGGGCCCTACAATGAGCAGTTCTTC,CATQVGPYNEQFF
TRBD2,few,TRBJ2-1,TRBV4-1,TGCGCCAGCAGCCAGTGGACTAGTGAAGATGAGCAGTTCTTC,CASSQWTSEDEQFF
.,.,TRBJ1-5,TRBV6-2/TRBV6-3,TGTGCCAGCAGTTACTCGACGGCGGGAAGGGGCAATCAGCCCCAGCATTTT,CASSYSTAGRGNQPQHF